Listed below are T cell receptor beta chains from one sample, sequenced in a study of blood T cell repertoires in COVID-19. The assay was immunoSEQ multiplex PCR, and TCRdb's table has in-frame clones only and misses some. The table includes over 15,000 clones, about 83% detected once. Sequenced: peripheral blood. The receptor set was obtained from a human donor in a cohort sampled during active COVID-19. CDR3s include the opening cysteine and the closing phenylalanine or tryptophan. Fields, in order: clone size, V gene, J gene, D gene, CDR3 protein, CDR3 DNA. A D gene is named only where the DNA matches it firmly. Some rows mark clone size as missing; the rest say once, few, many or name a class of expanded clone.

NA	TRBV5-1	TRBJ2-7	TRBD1	CASSLQGSLGYEQYF	TGCGCCAGCAGCCTACAGGGGTCATTAGGCTACGAGCAGTACTTC
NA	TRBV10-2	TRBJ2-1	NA	CASKQGFNEQFF	TGCGCCAGCAAACAGGGTTTCAATGAGCAGTTCTTC
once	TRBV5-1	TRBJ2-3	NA	CASSLDPGTDTQYF	TGCGCCAGCAGCTTGGATCCCGGCACAGATACGCAGTATTTT
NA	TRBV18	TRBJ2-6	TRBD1	CASSPDRAGANVLTF	TGTGCCAGCTCACCGGACAGGGCTGGGGCCAACGTCCTGACTTTC
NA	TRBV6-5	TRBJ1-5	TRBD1	CASRDRGNQPQHF	TGTGCCAGCCGGGACAGGGGCAATCAGCCCCAGCATTTT
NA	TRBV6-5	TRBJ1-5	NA	CASSRTGDSNQPQHF	TGTGCCAGCAGCCGCACGGGGGATAGCAATCAGCCCCAGCATTTT
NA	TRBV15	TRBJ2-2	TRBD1	CATSTGQANTGELFF	TGTGCCACCAGCACGGGACAGGCGAATACCGGGGAGCTGTTTTTT
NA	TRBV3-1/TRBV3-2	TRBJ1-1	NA	CASSQEGGSNTEAFF	TGTGCCAGCAGCCAAGAAGGAGGTTCGAACACTGAAGCTTTCTTT
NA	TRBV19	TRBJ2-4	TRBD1	CASSSRQGATKNIQYF	TGTGCCAGTAGTTCGCGACAGGGGGCGACCAAAAACATTCAGTACTTC
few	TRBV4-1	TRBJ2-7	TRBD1	CASRQGQGF	TGCGCCAGCAGACAGGGACAGGGCTTC
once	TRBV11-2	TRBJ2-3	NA	CASSLRRTGDDTQYF	TGTGCCAGCAGCTTAAGACGGACCGGGGATGATACGCAGTATTTT
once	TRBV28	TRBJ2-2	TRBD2	CASSLGAGGGTGELFF	TGTGCCAGCAGTTTAGGTGCGGGAGGCGGTACCGGGGAGCTGTTTTTT
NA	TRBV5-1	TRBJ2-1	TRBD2	CASSSREARNEQFF	TGCGCCAGCAGCTCGCGGGAGGCTCGCAATGAGCAGTTCTTC
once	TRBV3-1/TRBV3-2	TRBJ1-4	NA	CASSQGPNEKLFF	TGTGCCAGCAGCCAAGGGCCGAATGAAAAACTGTTTTTT
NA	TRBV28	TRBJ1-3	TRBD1	CASGTQGLGNTIYF	TGTGCCAGCGGGACACAGGGGCTAGGAAACACCATATATTTT